The rows below give T cell receptor beta chains drawn from one sample of a study of identical twins. TCRdb re-called the 5' RACE reads through MiXCR, storing one row per CDR3 protein. The sample has under 900,000 distinct CDR3 sequences; approximately 13% are singletons. The data also belong to a second study, concerning yellow fever vaccine responses in identical twins.

The material sequenced was PBMCs. The source of these receptors is a woman aged 18-35 years in good health. The CDR3 runs from the conserved cysteine through the conserved F or W. Fields, in order: D gene, clone size, J gene, V gene, CDR3 protein, CDR3 DNA. A D gene is named only where the DNA matches it firmly. Clone size is given for some rows only: seen once, a few or many times, or a class if the clone is expanded.

D: TRBD2
size: -
J: TRBJ2-5
V: TRBV28
CDR3: CASSPFIAGGETQYF
DNA: TGTGCCAGCAGTCCGTTTATAGCGGGAGGCGAGACCCAGTACTTC

D: -
size: many
J: TRBJ2-7
V: TRBV5-1
CDR3: CASSLQGTREQYF
DNA: TGCGCCAGCAGCTTGCAAGGTACAAGAGAGCAGTACTTC

D: -
size: -
J: TRBJ1-5
V: TRBV12-3/TRBV12-4
CDR3: CASTRWQGGFIDQPQHF
DNA: TGTGCCAGCACCCGCTGGCAGGGTGGATTTATCGATCAGCCCCAGCATTTT

D: -
size: -
J: TRBJ1-2
V: TRBV12-3/TRBV12-4
CDR3: CASINSPGNGYTF
DNA: TGTGCCAGCATCAACTCGCCAGGGAATGGCTACACCTTC

D: TRBD1
size: many
J: TRBJ2-6
V: TRBV6-1
CDR3: CASRRQGSGANVLTF
DNA: TGTGCCAGCAGACGACAGGGTTCTGGGGCCAACGTCCTGACTTTC

D: TRBD1
size: many
J: TRBJ2-3
V: TRBV24-1
CDR3: CATSHGTGSTDTQYF
DNA: TGTGCCACCAGTCACGGGACAGGGAGCACAGATACGCAGTATTTT

D: TRBD1
size: few
J: TRBJ1-5
V: TRBV28
CDR3: CASSLNGRGQTSNQPQHF
DNA: TGTGCCAGCAGTTTAAATGGCAGGGGGCAAACTAGCAATCAGCCCCAGCATTTT

D: -
size: -
J: TRBJ2-6
V: TRBV6-2/TRBV6-3
CDR3: CASIALGANVLTF
DNA: TGTGCCAGCATTGCCCTCGGGGCCAACGTCCTGACTTTC

D: TRBD2
size: few
J: TRBJ2-1
V: TRBV24-1
CDR3: CATSDPSPSGGTYNEQFF
DNA: TGTGCCACCAGTGACCCCTCCCCTAGCGGGGGAACCTACAATGAGCAGTTCTTC

D: -
size: -
J: TRBJ1-1
V: TRBV12-3/TRBV12-4
CDR3: CASSFQGITEAFF
DNA: TGTGCCAGCAGTTTCCAGGGTATCACTGAAGCTTTCTTT

D: -
size: many
J: TRBJ2-1
V: TRBV10-3
CDR3: CAISSGQGGNEQFF
DNA: TGTGCCATCAGTTCTGGACAGGGAGGGAATGAGCAGTTCTTC

D: -
size: -
J: TRBJ2-6
V: TRBV6-5
CDR3: CASSYSSASSGANVLTF
DNA: TGTGCCAGCAGTTACTCGTCCGCCAGCTCTGGGGCCAACGTCCTGACTTTC

D: TRBD2
size: many
J: TRBJ2-7
V: TRBV27
CDR3: CASSWTSGRYEQYF
DNA: TGTGCCAGCAGTTGGACTAGCGGGAGGTACGAGCAGTACTTC

D: TRBD1
size: -
J: TRBJ2-6
V: TRBV5-1
CDR3: CASSLEGQGIRANVLTF
DNA: TGCGCCAGCAGCTTGGAAGGACAGGGAATTAGGGCCAACGTCCTGACTTTC

D: TRBD2
size: -
J: TRBJ2-1
V: TRBV7-7
CDR3: CASSQGLTSYNEQFF
DNA: TGTGCCAGCAGCCAGGGACTAACCTCCTACAATGAGCAGTTCTTC

D: -
size: -
J: TRBJ1-4
V: TRBV2
CDR3: CASLWTVNEKLFF
DNA: TGTGCCAGCCTTTGGACTGTCAATGAAAAACTGTTTTTT

D: -
size: few
J: TRBJ2-2
V: TRBV24-1
CDR3: CATSDSSVNTGELFF
DNA: TGTGCCACCAGTGACTCGAGTGTGAACACCGGGGAGCTGTTTTTT

D: -
size: few
J: TRBJ2-2
V: TRBV9
CDR3: CASSVGALDTGELFF
DNA: TGTGCCAGCAGCGTAGGGGCCCTGGACACCGGGGAGCTGTTTTTT

D: -
size: -
J: TRBJ2-7
V: TRBV27
CDR3: CASRIRPGASGEQYF
DNA: TGTGCCAGCAGGATTCGACCAGGGGCGAGCGGCGAGCAGTACTTC

D: -
size: few
J: TRBJ1-1
V: TRBV28
CDR3: CASSSDWGRAQNTEAFF
DNA: TGTGCCAGCAGTTCTGACTGGGGCAGGGCCCAGAACACTGAAGCTTTCTTT

D: TRBD1
size: -
J: TRBJ1-2
V: TRBV3-1
CDR3: CASSARDSRAYGYTF
DNA: TGTGCCAGCAGCGCCCGGGACAGTCGCGCGTATGGCTACACCTTC

D: -
size: few
J: TRBJ1-6
V: TRBV7-9
CDR3: CASSLGGVRSPLHF
DNA: TGTGCCAGCAGCTTAGGGGGGGTTAGATCACCCCTCCACTTT

D: -
size: -
J: TRBJ1-2
V: TRBV5-1
CDR3: CASSLRGTGSYGYTF
DNA: TGCGCCAGCAGCTTGCGGGGAACAGGGAGCTATGGCTACACCTTC

D: -
size: many
J: TRBJ2-1
V: TRBV20-1
CDR3: CSARTTGDLYNEQFF
DNA: TGCAGTGCCAGGACAACAGGGGACTTATACAATGAGCAGTTCTTC

D: TRBD1
size: -
J: TRBJ2-3
V: TRBV7-6
CDR3: CASKRGQGDTDTQYF
DNA: TGTGCCAGCAAGAGGGGACAGGGAGACACAGATACGCAGTATTTT

D: -
size: few
J: TRBJ1-2
V: TRBV10-3
CDR3: CAISEKGVSGYTF
DNA: TGTGCCATCAGTGAAAAGGGAGTCTCTGGCTACACCTTC

D: TRBD1
size: -
J: TRBJ1-6
V: TRBV12-3/TRBV12-4
CDR3: CASSQGQGSYSNSPLHF
DNA: TGTGCCAGCAGCCAAGGACAGGGATCTTATTCTAATTCACCCCTCCACTTT

D: -
size: -
J: TRBJ2-1
V: TRBV12-3/TRBV12-4
CDR3: CTCSLSPGLLLPSNEQFF
DNA: TGTACCTGCAGTTTAAGTCCGGGACTCCTGCTTCCTTCCAATGAGCAGTTCTTC

D: -
size: many
J: TRBJ1-1
V: TRBV6-5
CDR3: CASSSAGESGNTEAFF
DNA: TGTGCCAGCAGTTCGGCAGGGGAGTCGGGGAACACTGAAGCTTTCTTT

D: -
size: few
J: TRBJ2-7
V: TRBV7-2
CDR3: CASSLRGTTYSYEQYF
DNA: TGTGCCAGCAGCTTACGGGGGACAACCTACTCCTACGAGCAGTACTTC

D: -
size: many
J: TRBJ1-4
V: TRBV29-1
CDR3: CSVEGRDEKLFF
DNA: TGCAGCGTTGAGGGACGGGATGAAAAACTGTTTTTT

D: TRBD1
size: -
J: TRBJ1-2
V: TRBV12-3/TRBV12-4
CDR3: CASSFQGAGGYTF
DNA: TGTGCCAGCAGTTTTCAGGGGGCGGGTGGCTACACCTTC

D: -
size: -
J: TRBJ2-2
V: TRBV12-3/TRBV12-4
CDR3: CASSFLSPDTGELFF
DNA: TGTGCCAGCAGTTTCCTCAGTCCGGACACCGGGGAGCTGTTTTTT

D: -
size: once
J: TRBJ2-6
V: TRBV5-1
CDR3: CASSFREQFLSGANVLTF
DNA: TGCGCCAGCAGCTTCCGGGAACAGTTCCTCTCTGGGGCCAACGTCCTGACTTTC

D: -
size: -
J: TRBJ2-5
V: TRBV24-1
CDR3: CATSGWRETQYF
DNA: TGTGCCACCAGTGGGTGGAGGGAGACCCAGTACTTC

D: TRBD2
size: few
J: TRBJ2-3
V: TRBV28
CDR3: CASSSGGTTDTQYF
DNA: TGTGCCAGCAGTAGCGGGGGCACCACAGATACGCAGTATTTT

D: TRBD1
size: few
J: TRBJ2-7
V: TRBV7-9
CDR3: CASSLSGQALYERYF
DNA: TGTGCCAGCAGCTTATCAGGACAGGCGCTCTACGAGCGGTACTTC

D: -
size: -
J: TRBJ1-1
V: TRBV20-1
CDR3: CRGSGDYEAFF
DNA: TGCAGGGGGTCGGGGGATTATGAAGCTTTCTTT

D: TRBD2
size: few
J: TRBJ2-3
V: TRBV29-1
CDR3: CSVEREDGTDTQYF
DNA: TGCAGCGTTGAGCGGGAGGATGGCACAGATACGCAGTATTTT

D: -
size: many
J: TRBJ1-4
V: TRBV12-3/TRBV12-4
CDR3: CASSFRATNEKLFF
DNA: TGTGCCAGCAGTTTCCGGGCAACTAATGAAAAACTGTTTTTT

D: -
size: -
J: TRBJ2-5
V: TRBV20-1
CDR3: CSARTLAGRQQETQYF
DNA: TGCAGTGCTAGAACGCTGGCGGGGAGACAACAAGAGACCCAGTACTTC

D: TRBD1
size: many
J: TRBJ1-6
V: TRBV6-1
CDR3: CASSDRGNSPLHF
DNA: TGTGCCAGCAGCGACAGGGGTAATTCACCCCTCCACTTT

D: -
size: many
J: TRBJ1-6
V: TRBV9
CDR3: CASSVSSSYNSPLHF
DNA: TGTGCCAGCAGCGTAAGCAGCTCCTATAATTCACCCCTCCACTTT

D: -
size: many
J: TRBJ2-1
V: TRBV20-1
CDR3: CSARVREMGSYNEQFF
DNA: TGCAGTGCTAGGGTCCGGGAGATGGGTTCCTACAATGAGCAGTTCTTC

D: -
size: -
J: TRBJ2-1
V: TRBV27
CDR3: CASSLFGGLNYNEQFF
DNA: TGTGCCAGCAGTTTATTCGGCGGGCTAAACTACAATGAGCAGTTCTTC

D: -
size: -
J: TRBJ1-1
V: TRBV20-1
CDR3: CSARPGANTEAFF
DNA: TGCAGTGCTAGACCGGGGGCGAACACTGAAGCTTTCTTT